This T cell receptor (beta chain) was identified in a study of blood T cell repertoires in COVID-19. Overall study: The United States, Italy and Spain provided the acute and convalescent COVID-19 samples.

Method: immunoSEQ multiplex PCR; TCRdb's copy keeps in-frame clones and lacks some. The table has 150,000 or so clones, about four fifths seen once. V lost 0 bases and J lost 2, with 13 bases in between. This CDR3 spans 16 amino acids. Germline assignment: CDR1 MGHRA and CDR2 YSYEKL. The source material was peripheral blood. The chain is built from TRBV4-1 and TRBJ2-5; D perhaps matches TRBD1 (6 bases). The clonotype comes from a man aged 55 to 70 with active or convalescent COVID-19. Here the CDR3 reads CASSQDWLGGQETQYF. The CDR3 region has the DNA TGCGCCAGCAGCCAAGATTGGCTAGGGGGACAAGAGACCCAGTACTTC.